The clone carrying this T cell receptor beta chain showed up just a few times. The antigen is not known. The PCR used 60 Vbeta and 13 Jbeta primers. Produced via immunoSEQ multiplex PCR; TCRdb's table is partial and in-frame only. Seen here are 150,000 or so clones, approximately 73% observed once, and the top ten hold 1.5% to 2%. The source of the sample is a study of cytomegalovirus exposure and HLA in healthy donors. Healthy bone marrow donors formed the donor group. Whole-study findings and limits: Donors belonging to an Asian-associated ancestry cluster reportedly showed fewer N-insertions in productive TCRs than the approximately 670-donor mean, according to what a later analysis found.

The CDR3 has 15 amino acids. Germline V gene sequence: CDR1 MNHEY, CDR2 SVGAGI. V lost 5 bases and J 4 bases, leaving 17 bases between the germline ends. The rearrangement uses TRBV6-5 and TRBJ1-1; TRBD1 might be the D (6 bases). Sequenced sample: PBMCs. The source is a woman between 18 and 29 years old in good health and CMV-seronegative. The DNA for the CDR3 is TGTGCCAGCAGTACACAGGGATCGGGGGGCACTGAAGCTTTCTTT. Translating it yields CASSTQGSGGTEAFF.